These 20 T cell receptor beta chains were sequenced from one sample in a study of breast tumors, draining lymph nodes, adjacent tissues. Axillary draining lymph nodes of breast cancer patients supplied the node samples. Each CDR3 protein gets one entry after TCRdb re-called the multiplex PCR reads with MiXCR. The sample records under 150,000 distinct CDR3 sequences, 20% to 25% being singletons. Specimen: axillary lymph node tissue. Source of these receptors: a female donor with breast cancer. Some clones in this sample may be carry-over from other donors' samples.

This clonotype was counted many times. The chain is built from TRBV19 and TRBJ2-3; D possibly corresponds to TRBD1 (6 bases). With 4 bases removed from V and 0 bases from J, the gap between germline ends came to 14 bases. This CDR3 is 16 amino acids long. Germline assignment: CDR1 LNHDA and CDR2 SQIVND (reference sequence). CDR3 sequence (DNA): TGTGCCAGTAGTACCCCTAGGACAGCTAGCACAGATACGCAGTATTTT. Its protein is CASSTPRTASTDTQYF.

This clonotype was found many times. The CDR3 DNA follows: TGTGCCAGCAGTTTGAGAGCTGCGAACGAGCAGTACTTC. Translating gives CASSLRAANEQYF. V is TRBV12-3 or TRBV12-4 and J is TRBJ2-7; D not certain. Trimming cost V 3 bases and J 5 bases, with 11 bases left between them. This CDR3 spans 13 amino acids.

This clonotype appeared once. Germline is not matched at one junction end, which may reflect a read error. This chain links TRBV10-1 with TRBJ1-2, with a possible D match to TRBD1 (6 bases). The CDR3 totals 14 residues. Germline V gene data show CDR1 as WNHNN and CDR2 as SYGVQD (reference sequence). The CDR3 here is CEGWGPRANCGYTF. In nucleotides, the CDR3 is TGCGAGGGGTGGGGGCCCCGCGCTAACTGTGGCTACACCTTC.

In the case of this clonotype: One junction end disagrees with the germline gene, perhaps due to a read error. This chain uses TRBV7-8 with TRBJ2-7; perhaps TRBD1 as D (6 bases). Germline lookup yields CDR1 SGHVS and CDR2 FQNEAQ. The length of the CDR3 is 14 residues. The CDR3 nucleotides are TGTGCCAGCAGCAATCGACAGGAGGCCTACGAGCAGTGCTTC. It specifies CASSNRQEAYEQCF.

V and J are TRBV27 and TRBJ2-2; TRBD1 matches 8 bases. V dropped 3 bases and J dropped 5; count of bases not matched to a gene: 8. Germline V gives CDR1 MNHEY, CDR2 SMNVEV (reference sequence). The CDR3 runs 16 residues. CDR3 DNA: TGTGCCAGCAGTTTCGAATCAGGGGGCGGTACCGGGGAGCTGTTTTTT. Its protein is CASSFESGGGTGELFF.

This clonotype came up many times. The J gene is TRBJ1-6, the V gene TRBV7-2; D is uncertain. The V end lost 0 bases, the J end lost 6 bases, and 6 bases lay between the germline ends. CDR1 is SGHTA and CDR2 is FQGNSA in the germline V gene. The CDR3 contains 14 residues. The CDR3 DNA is TGTGCCAGCAGCTTAGCACCCGTTAATTCACCCCTCCACTTT. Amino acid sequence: CASSLAPVNSPLHF.

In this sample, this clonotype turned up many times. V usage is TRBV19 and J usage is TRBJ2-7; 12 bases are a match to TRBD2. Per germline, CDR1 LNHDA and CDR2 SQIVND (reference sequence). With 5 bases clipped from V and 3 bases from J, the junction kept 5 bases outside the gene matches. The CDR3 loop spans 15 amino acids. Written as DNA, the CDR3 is TGTGCCAGTAGTTCCGGGACTAGCGGGTACTACGAGCAGTACTTC. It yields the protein CASSSGTSGYYEQYF.

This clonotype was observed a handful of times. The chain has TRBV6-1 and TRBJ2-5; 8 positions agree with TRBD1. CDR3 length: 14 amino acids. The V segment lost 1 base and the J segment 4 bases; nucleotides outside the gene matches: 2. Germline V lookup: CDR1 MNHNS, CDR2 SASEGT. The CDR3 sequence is CASSEGTGSETQYF. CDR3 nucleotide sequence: TGTGCCAGCAGTGAAGGGACAGGGTCAGAGACCCAGTACTTC.

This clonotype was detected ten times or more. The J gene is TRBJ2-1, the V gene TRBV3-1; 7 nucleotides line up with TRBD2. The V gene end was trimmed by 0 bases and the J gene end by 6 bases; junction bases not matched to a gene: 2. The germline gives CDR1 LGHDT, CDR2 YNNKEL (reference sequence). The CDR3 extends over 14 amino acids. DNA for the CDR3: TGTGCCAGCAGCCAAGACCGCGGGAGCAATGAGCAGTTCTTC. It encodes CASSQDRGSNEQFF.

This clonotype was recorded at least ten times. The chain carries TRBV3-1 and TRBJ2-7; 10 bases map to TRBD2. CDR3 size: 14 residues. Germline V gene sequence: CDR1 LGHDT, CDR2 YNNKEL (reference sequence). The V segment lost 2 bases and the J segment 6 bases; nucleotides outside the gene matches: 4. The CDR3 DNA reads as TGTGCCAGCAGCCAATCCAGCGGGAGGGCCGAGCAGTACTTC. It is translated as CASSQSSGRAEQYF.

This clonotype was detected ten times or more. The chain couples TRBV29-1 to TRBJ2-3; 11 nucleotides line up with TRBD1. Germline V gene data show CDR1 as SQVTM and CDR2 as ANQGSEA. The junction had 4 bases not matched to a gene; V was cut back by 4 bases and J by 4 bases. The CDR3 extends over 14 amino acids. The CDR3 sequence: CSVGGGQGADTQYF. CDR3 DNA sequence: TGCAGCGTTGGAGGGGGACAGGGGGCAGATACGCAGTATTTT.

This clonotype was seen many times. The CDR3 DNA reads as TGTGCCAGCAGCCAAGATAGACCAGGGGGGGGCGAGCAGTACTTC. Encoded protein: CASSQDRPGGGEQYF. The J gene is TRBJ2-7, the V gene TRBV14; D may correspond to TRBD1 or TRBD2 (7 bases each). Trimming shortened V by 0 bases and J by 6 bases, and 15 bases separated the two germline ends. The CDR3 has 15 residues. Germline V CDR1 and CDR2: SGHDN, FVKESK.

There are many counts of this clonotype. CDR3 region: CASSPEASGSYEQYF. The CDR3 DNA sequence: TGTGCCAGCAGCCCTGAGGCTAGCGGATCCTACGAGCAGTACTTC. The rearrangement joins TRBV7-2 to TRBJ2-7; 7 nucleotides agree with TRBD2. There are 15 residues in the CDR3. Trimming removed 5 bases from V and 1 base from J; junction bases left unmatched: 8. Germline CDR1 and CDR2: SGHTA and FQGNSA.

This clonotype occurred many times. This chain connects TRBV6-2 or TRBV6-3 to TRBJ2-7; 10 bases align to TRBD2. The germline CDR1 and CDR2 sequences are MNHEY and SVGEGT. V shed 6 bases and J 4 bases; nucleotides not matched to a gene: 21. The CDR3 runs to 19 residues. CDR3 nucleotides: TGTGCCAGCAGCCCTCTCCTCGGGGCTAGCGGGAGCAGCGTGTACGAGCAGTACTTC. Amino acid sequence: CASSPLLGASGSSVYEQYF.

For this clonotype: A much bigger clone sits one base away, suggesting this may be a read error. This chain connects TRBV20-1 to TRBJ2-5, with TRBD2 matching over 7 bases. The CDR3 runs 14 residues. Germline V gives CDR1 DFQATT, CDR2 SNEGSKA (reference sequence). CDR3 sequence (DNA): TGCAGCGTCGTGGCGGGAGCGGGCCGAGAGACCCAGTACTTC. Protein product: CSVVAGAGRETQYF.

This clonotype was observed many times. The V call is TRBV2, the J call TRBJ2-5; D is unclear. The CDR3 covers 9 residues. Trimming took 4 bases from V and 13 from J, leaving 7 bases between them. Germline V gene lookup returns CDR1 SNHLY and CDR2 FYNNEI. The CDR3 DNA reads TGTGCCAGCAGTGGGCCCTGGTACTTC. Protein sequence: CASSGPWYF.

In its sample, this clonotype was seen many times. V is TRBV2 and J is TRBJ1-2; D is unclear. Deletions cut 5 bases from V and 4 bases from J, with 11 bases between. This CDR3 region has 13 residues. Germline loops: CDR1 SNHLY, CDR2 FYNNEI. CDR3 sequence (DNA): TGTGCCAGCAGTCTGGTCGTAGGCTATGGCTACACCTTC. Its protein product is CASSLVVGYGYTF.

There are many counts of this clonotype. The CDR3 here is CASTHRGSVYEQFF. DNA for the CDR3: TGTGCCAGCACCCATCGGGGGAGTGTTTATGAGCAGTTCTTC. The chain joins TRBV12-3 or TRBV12-4 to TRBJ2-1; possibly TRBD2 for D (6 bases). V was trimmed by 7 bases and J by 8 bases, leaving 18 bases between them. The CDR3 is 14 amino acids.

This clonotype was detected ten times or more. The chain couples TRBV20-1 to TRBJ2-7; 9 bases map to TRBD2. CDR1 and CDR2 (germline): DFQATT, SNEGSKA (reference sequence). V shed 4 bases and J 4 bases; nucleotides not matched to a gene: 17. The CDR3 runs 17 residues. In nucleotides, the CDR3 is TGCAGTGCTACCGAGTTGGATTCACTAGCGGGTATATACGAGCAGTACTTC. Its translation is CSATELDSLAGIYEQYF.

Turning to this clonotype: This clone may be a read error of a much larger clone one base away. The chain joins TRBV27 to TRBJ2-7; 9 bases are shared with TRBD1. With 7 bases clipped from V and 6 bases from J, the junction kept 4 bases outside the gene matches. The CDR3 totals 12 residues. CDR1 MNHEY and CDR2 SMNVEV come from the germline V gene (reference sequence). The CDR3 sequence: CASTDRGSEQYF. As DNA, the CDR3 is TGTGCCAGCACGGACAGGGGTAGCGAGCAGTACTTC.